This T cell receptor beta chain is from a study of cytomegalovirus exposure and HLA in healthy donors. This clone has just a few counts. Its specificity is unknown. The PCR made use of 60 Vbeta and 13 Jbeta primers. Some clones are missing from TCRdb's copy, which holds only in-frame ones; the method was immunoSEQ multiplex PCR. The data hold 90,000 to 140,000 clones, with around 75% observed a single time. There are 15 residues in the CDR3. Trimming left V 4 bases short and J 3 bases short, with 16 bases between. Germline V gene data show CDR1 as MGHDK and CDR2 as SYGVNS. Regarding the study as a whole: About 87% or about 30% of the time was how often most TCR beta V segments were productive, according to an earlier analysis.

The receptor's source is a young man in good health and CMV-seronegative. J is TRBJ2-7 and V is TRBV25-1; D gene unclear. The sample consisted of PBMCs. The CDR3 protein is CASSANTVTRYEQYF. For the CDR3, the DNA is TGTGCCAGCAGTGCAAATACAGTTACTCGCTACGAGCAGTACTTC.